The sequence of this T cell receptor beta chain was determined in a study of CD8+CD57+ T cells in acquired aplastic anemia. Study-wide background: Sorted CD4+ and CD8+ cells yielded approximately 3.4 ug of DNA on average.

This clonotype appeared a few times. What it recognizes is unknown. Whoever was chosen for sequencing had shown CD8+CD57+ cell expansion by flow cytometry. Therapy had not been given to patients before blood sampling. Study-wide points: In common between the patients and the controls were around 30 CD8+ CDR3 sequences.

Genomic DNA constituted the template upon which TCR beta VDJ and CDR3 profiling was performed. TCRdb re-derived calls from the reads in MiXCR, one entry per CDR3 protein. The sample has fewer than 250,000 distinct CDR3 sequences, approximately 45% seen once. The sequence was collected from a human donor with aplastic anemia. What was sequenced was sorted CD4+, CD8+, or CD8+CD57+ T cells (not recorded which) from PBMCs.

The CDR3 coding sequence is TGTGCCAGCAGTTACTTAAAAGACAGGGCGGGTCAGCCCCAGCATTTT. Its translation: CASSYLKDRAGQPQHF. V is TRBV6-2 or TRBV6-3 and J is TRBJ1-5, with 7 bases that match TRBD1. V was pared by 1 base and J by 6 bases, with 9 bases of the junction left unmatched. The CDR3 spans 16 residues. Germline V gene data show CDR1 as MNHEY and CDR2 as SVGEGT.